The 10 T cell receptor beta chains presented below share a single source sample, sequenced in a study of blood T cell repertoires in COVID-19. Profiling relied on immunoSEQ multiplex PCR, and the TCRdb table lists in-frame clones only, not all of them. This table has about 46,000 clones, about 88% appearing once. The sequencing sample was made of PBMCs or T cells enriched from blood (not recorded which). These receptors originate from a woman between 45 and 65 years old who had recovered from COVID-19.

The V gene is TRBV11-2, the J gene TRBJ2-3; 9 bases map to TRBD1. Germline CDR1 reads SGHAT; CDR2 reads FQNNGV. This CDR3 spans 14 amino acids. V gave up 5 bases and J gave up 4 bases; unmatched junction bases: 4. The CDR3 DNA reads TGTGCCAGCAGCCCCACAGGGGGCCCAGATACGCAGTATTTT. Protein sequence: CASSPTGGPDTQYF.

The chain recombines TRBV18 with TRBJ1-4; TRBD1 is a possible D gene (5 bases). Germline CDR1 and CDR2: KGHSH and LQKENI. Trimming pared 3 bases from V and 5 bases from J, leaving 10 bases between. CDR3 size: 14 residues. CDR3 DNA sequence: TGTGCCAGCTCACCGACTGGGGCAAATGAAAAACTGTTTTTT. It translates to CASSPTGANEKLFF.

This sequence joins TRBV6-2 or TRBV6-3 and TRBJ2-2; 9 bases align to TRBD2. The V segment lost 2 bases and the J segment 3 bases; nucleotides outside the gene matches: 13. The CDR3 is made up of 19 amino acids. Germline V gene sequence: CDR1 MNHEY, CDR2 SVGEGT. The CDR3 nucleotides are TGTGCCAGCAGTTACCCCTCTCGTGGAAGCGGGGGGCACACCGGGGAGCTGTTTTTT. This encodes CASSYPSRGSGGHTGELFF.

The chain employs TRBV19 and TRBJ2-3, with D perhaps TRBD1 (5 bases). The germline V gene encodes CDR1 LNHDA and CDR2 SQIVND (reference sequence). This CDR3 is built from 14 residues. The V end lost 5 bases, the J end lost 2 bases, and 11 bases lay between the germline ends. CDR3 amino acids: CASSLGRNTDTQYF. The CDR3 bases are TGTGCCAGTAGTCTGGGGCGGAACACAGATACGCAGTATTTT.

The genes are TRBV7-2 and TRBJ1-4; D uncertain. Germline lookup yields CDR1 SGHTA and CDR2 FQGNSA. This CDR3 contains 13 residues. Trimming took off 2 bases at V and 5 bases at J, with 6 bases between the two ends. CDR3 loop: CASSLTMNEKLFF. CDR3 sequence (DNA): TGTGCCAGCAGCTTAACTATGAATGAAAAACTGTTTTTT.

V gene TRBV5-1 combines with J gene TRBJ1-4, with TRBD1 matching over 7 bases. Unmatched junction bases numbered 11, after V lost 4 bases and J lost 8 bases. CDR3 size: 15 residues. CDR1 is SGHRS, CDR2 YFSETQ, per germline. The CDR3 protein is CASSREGAPEEKLFF. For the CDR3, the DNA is TGCGCCAGCAGCCGCGAGGGGGCCCCGGAGGAAAAACTGTTTTTT.

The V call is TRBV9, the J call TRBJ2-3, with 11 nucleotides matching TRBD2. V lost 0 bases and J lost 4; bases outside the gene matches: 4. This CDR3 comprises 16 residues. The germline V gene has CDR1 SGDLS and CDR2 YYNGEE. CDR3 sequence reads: CASSVGLAGGSDTQYF. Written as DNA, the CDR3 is TGTGCCAGCAGCGTAGGGCTAGCGGGGGGATCAGATACGCAGTATTTT.

The CDR3 region is CASAPGVGQGQPQHF. CDR3 nucleotides: TGTGCCAGCGCACCCGGGGTGGGACAGGGTCAGCCCCAGCATTTT. V is TRBV28 and J is TRBJ1-5; 9 bases agree with TRBD1. The CDR3 has 15 residues. Germline lookup yields CDR1 MDHEN and CDR2 SYDVKM. V was pared by 8 bases and J by 6 bases, with 11 bases of the junction left unmatched.

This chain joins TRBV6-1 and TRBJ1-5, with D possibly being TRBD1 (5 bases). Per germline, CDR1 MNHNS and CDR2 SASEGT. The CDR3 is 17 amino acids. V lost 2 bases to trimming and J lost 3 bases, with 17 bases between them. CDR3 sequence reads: CASSELGGALINQPQHF. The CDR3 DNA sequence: TGTGCCAGCAGTGAACTTGGCGGGGCCCTAATCAATCAGCCCCAGCATTTT.

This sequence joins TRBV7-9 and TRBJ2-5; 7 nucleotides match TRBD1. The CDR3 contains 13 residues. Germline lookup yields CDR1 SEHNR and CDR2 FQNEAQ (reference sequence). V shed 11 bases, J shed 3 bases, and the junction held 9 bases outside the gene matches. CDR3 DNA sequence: TGTGCCGGCACAGGGGCTGGAAAAGAGACCCAGTACTTC. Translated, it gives CAGTGAGKETQYF.